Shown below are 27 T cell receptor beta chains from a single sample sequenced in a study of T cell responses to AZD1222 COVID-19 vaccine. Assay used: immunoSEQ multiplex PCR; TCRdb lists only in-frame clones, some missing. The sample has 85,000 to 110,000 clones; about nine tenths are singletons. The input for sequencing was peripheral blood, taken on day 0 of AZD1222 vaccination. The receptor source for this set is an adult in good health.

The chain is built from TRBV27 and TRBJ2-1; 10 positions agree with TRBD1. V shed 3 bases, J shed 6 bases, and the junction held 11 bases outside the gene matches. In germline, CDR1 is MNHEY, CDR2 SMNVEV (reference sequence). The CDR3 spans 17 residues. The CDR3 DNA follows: TGTGCCAGCAGTTTTCGTACCGGGACAGGGGCCTCCAATGAGCAGTTCTTC. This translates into CASSFRTGTGASNEQFF.

The CDR3 DNA sequence: TGTGCCAGCAGTTCCCATGGGGGGACCCAGGAAAAACTGTTTTTT. Protein product: CASSSHGGTQEKLFF. This chain connects TRBV28 to TRBJ1-4, with D possibly TRBD1 on 5 matching bases. This CDR3 has 15 amino acids. The germline V gene has CDR1 MDHEN and CDR2 SYDVKM. Trimming cost V 4 bases and J 8 bases, with 17 bases left between them.

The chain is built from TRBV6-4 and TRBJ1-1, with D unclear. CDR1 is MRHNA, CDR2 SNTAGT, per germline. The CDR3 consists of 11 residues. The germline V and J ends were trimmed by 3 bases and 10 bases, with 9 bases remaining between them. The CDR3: CASSDGPRAFF. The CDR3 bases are TGTGCCAGCAGTGATGGGCCCCGAGCTTTCTTT.

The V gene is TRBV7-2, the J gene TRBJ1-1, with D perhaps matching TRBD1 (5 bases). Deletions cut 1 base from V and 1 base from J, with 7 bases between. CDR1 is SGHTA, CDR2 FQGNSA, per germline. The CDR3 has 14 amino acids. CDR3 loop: CASSLGGSNTEAFF. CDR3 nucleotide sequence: TGTGCCAGCAGCTTAGGGGGCTCGAACACTGAAGCTTTCTTT.

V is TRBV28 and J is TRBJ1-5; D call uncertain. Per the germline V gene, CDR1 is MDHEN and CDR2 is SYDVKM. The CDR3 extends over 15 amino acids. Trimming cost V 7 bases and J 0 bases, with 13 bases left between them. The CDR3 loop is CASTPALYSNQPQHF. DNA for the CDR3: TGTGCCAGCACCCCCGCTCTCTATAGCAATCAGCCCCAGCATTTT.

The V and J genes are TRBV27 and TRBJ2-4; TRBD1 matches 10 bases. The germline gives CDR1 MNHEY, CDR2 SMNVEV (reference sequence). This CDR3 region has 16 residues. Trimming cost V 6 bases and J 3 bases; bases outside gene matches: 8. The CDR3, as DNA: TGTGCCAGCAGCCGGGACAGGGGAAAGGACAAAAACATTCAGTACTTC. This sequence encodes CASSRDRGKDKNIQYF.

CDR3 loop: CASRTSLATDTQYF. In DNA, the CDR3 is TGTGCCAGCAGGACTAGTCTAGCCACAGATACGCAGTATTTT. V gene TRBV2 combines with J gene TRBJ2-3; perhaps TRBD2 as D (6 bases). The CDR3 runs 14 residues. The germline gives CDR1 SNHLY, CDR2 FYNNEI. The V and J ends lost 6 bases and 2 bases respectively, with 12 bases between them.

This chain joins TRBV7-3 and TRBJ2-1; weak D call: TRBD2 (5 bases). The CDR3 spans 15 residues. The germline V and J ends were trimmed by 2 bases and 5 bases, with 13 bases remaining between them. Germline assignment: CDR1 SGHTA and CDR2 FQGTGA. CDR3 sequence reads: CASSLLGNGNNEQFF. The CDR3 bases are TGTGCCAGCAGCTTACTGGGGAACGGGAACAATGAGCAGTTCTTC.

CDR3 in amino acids: CAWRGLAGSYNEQFF. CDR3 DNA: TGTGCCTGGAGGGGACTAGCTGGTTCCTACAATGAGCAGTTCTTC. The chain recombines TRBV30 with TRBJ2-1; 9 nucleotides align to TRBD2. The germline V gene has CDR1 GTSNPN and CDR2 SVGIG (reference sequence). V lost 3 bases to trimming and J lost 1 base; unmatched junction nucleotides: 4. The CDR3 covers 15 residues.

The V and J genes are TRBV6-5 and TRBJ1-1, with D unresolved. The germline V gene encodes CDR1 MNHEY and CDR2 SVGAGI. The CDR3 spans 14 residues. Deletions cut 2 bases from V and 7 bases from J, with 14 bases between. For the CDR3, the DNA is TGTGCCAGCAGTTACGGTTTGAGAACCAATGAAGCTTTCTTT. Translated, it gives CASSYGLRTNEAFF.

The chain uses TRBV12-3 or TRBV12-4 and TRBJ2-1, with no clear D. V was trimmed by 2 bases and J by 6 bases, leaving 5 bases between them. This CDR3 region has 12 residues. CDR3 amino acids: CASSLTTNEQFF. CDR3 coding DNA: TGTGCCAGCAGTTTAACCACCAATGAGCAGTTCTTC.

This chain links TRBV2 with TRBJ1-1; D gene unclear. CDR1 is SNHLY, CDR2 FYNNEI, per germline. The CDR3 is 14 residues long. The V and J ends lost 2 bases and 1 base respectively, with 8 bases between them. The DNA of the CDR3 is TGTGCCAGCAGTGAATTGCGGCCGAACACTGAAGCTTTCTTT. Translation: CASSELRPNTEAFF. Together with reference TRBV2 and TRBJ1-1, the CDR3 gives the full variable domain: EPEVTQTPSHQVTQMGQEVILRCVPISNHLYFYWYRQILGQKVEFLVSFYNNEISEKSEIFDDQFSVERPDGSNFTLKIRSTKLEDSAMYFCASSELRPNTEAFFGQGTRLTVV.

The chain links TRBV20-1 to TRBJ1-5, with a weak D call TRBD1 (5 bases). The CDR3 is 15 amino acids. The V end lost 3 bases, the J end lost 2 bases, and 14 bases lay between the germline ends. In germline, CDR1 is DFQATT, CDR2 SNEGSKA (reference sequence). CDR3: CSASQGPKGNQPQHF. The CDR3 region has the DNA TGCAGTGCTAGTCAGGGACCGAAGGGCAATCAGCCCCAGCATTTT.

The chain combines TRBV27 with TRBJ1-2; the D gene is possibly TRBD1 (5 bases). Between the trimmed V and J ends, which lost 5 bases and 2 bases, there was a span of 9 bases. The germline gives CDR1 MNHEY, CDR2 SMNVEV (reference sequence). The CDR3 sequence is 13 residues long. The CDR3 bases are TGTGCCAGCAGTCGCAGGGAAAACTATGGCTACACCTTC. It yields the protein CASSRRENYGYTF.

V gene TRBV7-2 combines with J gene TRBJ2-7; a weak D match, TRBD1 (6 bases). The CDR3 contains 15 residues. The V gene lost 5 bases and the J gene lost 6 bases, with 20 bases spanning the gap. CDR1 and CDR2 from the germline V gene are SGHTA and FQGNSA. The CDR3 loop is CASSPNLLGGSEQYF. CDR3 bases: TGTGCCAGCAGCCCTAACCTGCTAGGGGGAAGCGAGCAGTACTTC.

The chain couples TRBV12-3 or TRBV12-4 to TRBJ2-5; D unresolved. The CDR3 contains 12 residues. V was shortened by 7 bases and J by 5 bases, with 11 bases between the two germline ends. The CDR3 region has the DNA TGTGCCAGCACGAACAGAAGGGAGACCCAGTACTTC. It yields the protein CASTNRRETQYF.

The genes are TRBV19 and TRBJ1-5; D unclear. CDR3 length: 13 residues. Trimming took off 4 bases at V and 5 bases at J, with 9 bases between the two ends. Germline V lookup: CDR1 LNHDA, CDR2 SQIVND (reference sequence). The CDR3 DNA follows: TGTGCCAGTAGTAGGCCCGTGGATCAGCCCCAGCATTTT. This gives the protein CASSRPVDQPQHF. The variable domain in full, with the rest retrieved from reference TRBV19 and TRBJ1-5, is DGGITQSPKYLFRKEGQNVTLSCEQNLNHDAMYWYRQDPGQGLRLIYYSQIVNDFQKGDIAEGYSVSREKKESFPLTVTSAQKNPTAFYLCASSRPVDQPQHFGDGTRLSIL.

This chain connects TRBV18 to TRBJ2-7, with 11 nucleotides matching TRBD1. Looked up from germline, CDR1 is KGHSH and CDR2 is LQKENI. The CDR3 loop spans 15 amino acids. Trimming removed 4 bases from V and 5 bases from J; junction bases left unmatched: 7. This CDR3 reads CASSLWTGGRNEQYF. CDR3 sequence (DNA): TGTGCCAGCTCACTGTGGACAGGGGGCCGAAACGAGCAGTACTTC.

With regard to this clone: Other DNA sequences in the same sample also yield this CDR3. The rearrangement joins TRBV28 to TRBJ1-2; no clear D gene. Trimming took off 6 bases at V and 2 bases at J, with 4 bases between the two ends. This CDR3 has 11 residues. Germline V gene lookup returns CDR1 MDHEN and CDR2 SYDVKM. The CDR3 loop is CASRRNYGYTF. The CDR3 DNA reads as TGTGCCAGCAGAAGGAACTATGGCTACACCTTC.

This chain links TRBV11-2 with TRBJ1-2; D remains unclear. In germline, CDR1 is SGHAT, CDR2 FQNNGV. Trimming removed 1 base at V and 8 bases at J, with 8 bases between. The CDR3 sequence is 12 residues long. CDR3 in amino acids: CASSLVGSGYTF. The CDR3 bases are TGTGCCAGCAGCTTAGTGGGGTCCGGCTACACCTTC.

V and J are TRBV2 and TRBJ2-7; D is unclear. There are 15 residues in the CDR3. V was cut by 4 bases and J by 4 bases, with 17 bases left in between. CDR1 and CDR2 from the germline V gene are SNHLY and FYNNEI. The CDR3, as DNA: TGTGCCAGCAGTGTTCAGGCCCCCCCAGGATACGAGCAGTACTTC. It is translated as CASSVQAPPGYEQYF.

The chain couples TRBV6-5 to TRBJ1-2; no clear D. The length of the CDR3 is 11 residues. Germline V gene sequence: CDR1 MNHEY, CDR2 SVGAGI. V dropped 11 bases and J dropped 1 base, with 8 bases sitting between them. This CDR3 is CAPLGNYGYTF. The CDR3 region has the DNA TGTGCCCCCCTGGGTAACTATGGCTACACCTTC.

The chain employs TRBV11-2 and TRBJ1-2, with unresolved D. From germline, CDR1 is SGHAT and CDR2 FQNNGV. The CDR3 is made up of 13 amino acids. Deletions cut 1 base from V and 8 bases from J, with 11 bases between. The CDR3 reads CASSLGEWRGYTF. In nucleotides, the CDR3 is TGTGCCAGCAGCTTAGGTGAATGGAGGGGCTACACCTTC.

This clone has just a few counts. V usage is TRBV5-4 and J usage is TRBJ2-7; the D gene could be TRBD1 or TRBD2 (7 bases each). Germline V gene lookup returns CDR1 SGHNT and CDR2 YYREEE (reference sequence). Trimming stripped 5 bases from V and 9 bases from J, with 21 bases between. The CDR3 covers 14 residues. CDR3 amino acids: CASSFGRGGVVQYF. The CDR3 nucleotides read TGTGCCAGCAGTTTCGGCAGGGGGGGTGTAGTGCAGTACTTC.

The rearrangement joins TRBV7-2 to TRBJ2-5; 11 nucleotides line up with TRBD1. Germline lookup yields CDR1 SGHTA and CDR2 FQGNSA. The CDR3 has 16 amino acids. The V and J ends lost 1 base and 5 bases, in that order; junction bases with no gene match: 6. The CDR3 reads CASSLGLDRGLETQYF. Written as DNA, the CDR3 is TGTGCCAGCAGCTTAGGCCTGGACAGGGGGCTGGAGACCCAGTACTTC.

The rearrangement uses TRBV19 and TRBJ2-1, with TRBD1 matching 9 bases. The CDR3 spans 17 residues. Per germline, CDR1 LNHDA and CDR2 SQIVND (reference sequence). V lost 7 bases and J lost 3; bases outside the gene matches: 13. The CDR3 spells CASTTLPGQGRYNEQFF. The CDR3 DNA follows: TGTGCCAGTACCACCCTGCCGGGACAGGGACGCTACAATGAGCAGTTCTTC.

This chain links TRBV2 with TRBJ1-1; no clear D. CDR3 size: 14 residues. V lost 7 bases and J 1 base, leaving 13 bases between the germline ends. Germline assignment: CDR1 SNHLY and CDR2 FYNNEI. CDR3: CASMLILTNTEAFF. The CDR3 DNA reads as TGTGCCAGCATGCTGATCTTGACGAACACTGAAGCTTTCTTT.